Detailed here is one TCR beta chain. Its target is unknown. The CDR3 runs to 13 residues. Germline CDR1 is SEHNR and CDR2 is FQNEAQ (reference sequence). The sample is drawn from a study of CXCR3-negative and CXCR3-positive naive CD8 T cells. Findings and limits, study-wide: TCR interaction strength was inferred from TRB CDR3 physicochemistry, as CD5 matched across naive subsets. Naive subsets were similarly diverse, while memory CD8+ repertoires were much less diverse. Higher TRB CDR3 hydrophobicity marked CXCR3-positive naive cells relative to CXCR3-negative naive cells.

Naive CD8+ T cells were CD45RO-CCR7+CD27+CD95-. The authors made the TRB cDNA libraries by 5' RACE using UMI labels. Reanalyzing the 5' RACE reads, TCRdb keeps one entry per CDR3 protein, without DNA. Recorded for this sample: about 130,000 distinct CDR3 sequences. The rearrangement joins TRBV7-9 to TRBJ1-2; TCRdb's D call, TRBD1, is unchecked because there is no DNA. Sequenced sample: naive CXCR3+ CD8+ T cells from blood. Subset in this sample: CD45RO-CCR7+CD27+CD95- naive CD8+ T cells expressing CXCR3 (TNR3+). The origin of this receptor is a human donor in good health. Some clones in this sample may be carry-over from other donors' samples. The CDR3 spells CASSPGQGGGYTF.